This T cell receptor beta chain was recovered during a study of cytomegalovirus exposure and HLA in healthy donors listed by TCRdb under 2017. With regard to the full study: An earlier analysis of several hundred of the donors reported under 300 Gb of sequence data and around 100 million unique TCR beta sequences obtained from some 200 million T cells. An early release that covered about 640 HLA-typed donors contained approximately 320 gigabases of sequencing data and around 80 million unique TCR sequences. Of the approximately 400 genotyped donors, approximately 83% fell in the genetic ancestry cluster associated with self-reported Caucasian donors. The aim of the study was to test whether cataloging public T cell receptors could identify signatures of past pathogen exposure. The study profiled the T cell repertoires of more than 500 subjects by immunosequencing and related them to cytomegalovirus serostatus. Along with the approximately 600-subject first cohort, a separate validation cohort of about 110 different subjects was used. To predict cytomegalovirus infection status, the study brought together high-throughput TCR immunosequencing, statistical association of individual TCRs with disease status, and machine learning. To study patterns of TCR occurrence, a later analysis re-analyzed previously published TCR beta repertoires from several hundred donors and added high-resolution HLA genotyping. The later analysis used no new phenotypic data to find candidate immune exposures, relying instead on TCR beta sequences and their occurrence across donors. In an earlier analysis of over 550 of the donors, high-throughput TCR beta sequencing was used to judge whether each TCR beta V gene segment behaved as functional or pseudogenic. Alongside the repertoire data, information on donor age, sex, ethnicity and CMV serostatus was compiled. In a later genetic analysis, genome-wide SNP genotypes for about 60% of the 666 donors were used, and that subset was treated as a discovery cohort. Every discovery cohort repertoire had been produced on one sequencing platform. HLA typing included class I and class II loci at four-digit resolution. Typing coverage differed by locus: A, B, C, DRB1 and DQB1 were typed in roughly 620-630 donors, DQA1 in about 560, DPA1 in roughly 590, and DPB1 in about 450. Four to six DR-DQ haplotypes were handled as single units for association and clustering, since linkage in the cohort was strong. Across some 400 genotyped donors of the cohort, an average of about 200,000 unique TCR beta nucleotide sequences per donor were sequenced, and 15% to 20% of those sequences were non-productive.

Remarks on this clone: Its antigen remains unidentified. Nothing much larger sits one base from this clone, and base qualities are not available.

Library creation used the immunoSEQ multiplex PCR assay. The multiplex PCR relied on a mix of 60 forward primers for TCR Vbeta segments and 13 reverse primers for TCR Jbeta segments. The CDR3 region of rearranged TCR beta genes was amplified from genomic DNA by a multiplex PCR assay. The amplified TCR beta libraries were sequenced on the Illumina HiSeq System as 87-base-pair reads. Processing in the source paper ran as follows. In a later analysis, some 80 million unique TCR beta chains were counted across the 500 to 850 repertoires, and roughly 11 million of these chains were shared by at least two donors. To remove PCR and sequencing errors, raw reads were error-corrected and collapsed into unique sequences using a nearest-neighbor algorithm that merged closely related sequences. Alignment of CDR3 sequences to IMGT reference sequences was used to assign V, D and J gene segments. For a sequence to be retained, a match of at least six nucleotides to both a V gene segment and a J gene segment was required. Rearrangements were classified as productive when the CDR3 lacked stop codons and remained in frame with V and J, and all other rearrangements were classified as non-productive. CDR3 was defined by IMGT convention, running from the second conserved V-encoded cysteine to the conserved J-encoded phenylalanine. Sequences without an unambiguous match to a single V gene segment were excluded from the earlier analysis of about 630 of the donors. An earlier analysis of 587 of the donors classified V segments as functional when productive rearrangements were above 56.7% and as segregating when the standard deviation between donors was above 5%. To diagnose cytomegalovirus status from the catalog of TCR beta chain sequences, a statistical classification framework was built. A later analysis assigned V and J genes by comparing TCR nucleotide sequences with IMGT/GENE-DB human TR gene sequences. The TCRdist pipeline was used in a later analysis to assign CDR3 sequences and most-parsimonious VDJ recombination scenarios. In a later analysis, every TCR beta chain was defined by the combination of its CDR3 amino acid sequence and its V-gene family, and reads without a unique V-gene family were dropped. A later analysis removed 500 to 650 highly shared, low-generation-probability nucleotide sequences to deal with suspected cross-contamination and a sequencing artifact. In a later analysis, a clonal expansion index for each public chain was calculated from normalized within-repertoire ranks of inferred template counts. In a later analysis, generation probabilities were computed with a VDJ recombination model fitted to out-of-frame rearrangements, and the resulting probabilities were checked against IGoR. In a later analysis, hypergeometric tests were used to score TCR-TCR, TCR-HLA and TCR-CMV co-occurrence, with a repertoire-size bias correction applied to TCR pairs. A later analysis estimated false discovery rates by permuting HLA or CMV assignments 20 times. A later analysis grouped co-occurring TCRs with DBSCAN, adding TCRdist sequence similarity when clustering within HLA-allele-positive subsets. For co-occurrence clustering, repertoires with fewer than 30,000 or more than 120,000 public chains were excluded, along with roughly 5 repertoires with anomalous nucleotide sharing. TCRdb took this table from immuneACCESS and kept in-frame rearrangements with V and J called. Such tables lack part of the clones; where checked against another copy, unresolved V genes explain under half of the gap, and the rest is unexplained. For V, J and clone size, that table is used; D and trimming come from the DNA. The sample includes over 100,000 clones, with around 79% observed a single time. The ten largest clones represent 2% to 2.5% of the sample.

V is trimmed back by 0 bases and J by 6 bases, and the junction contains 6 bases that no gene match accounts for. The CDR3 goes from the cysteine to the phenylalanine over 16 residues. Only CDR3 DNA remains: 48 bases, in frame from the first base. The germline V gene encodes CDR1 SGHRS and CDR2 YFSETQ. In total, about 650 healthy bone marrow donors made up the cohort. Cohort members were all nominally healthy when sampled, although unrecorded immune exposures were likely present. The donor tested CMV seropositive and was one of the 289 seropositive cohort members. Every donor gave a peripheral blood sample, and the peripheral blood mononuclear cells from that sample were used for TCR beta sequencing. Genomic DNA was extracted from the blood cell samples with the Qiagen DNeasy Blood Extraction Kit. The study at large found these results: In both the original and validation cohorts, the classifier was reported to diagnose cytomegalovirus status with high specificity and sensitivity. In the study, 150 to 200 TCR beta chains were listed as associated with cytomegalovirus. Because HLA typing was unavailable for some donors at each locus, only the typed subset was used in association tests. A cluster of highly shared sequence variants was judged likely to represent a technical artifact of the sequencing pipeline. Specific HLA alleles were associated with 15,000 to 20,000 TCR beta sequences at a false discovery rate of 0.05 in a later analysis. The only immune exposure information available for the cohort was CMV serostatus. The cohort was sequenced for TCR beta chains only, and without alpha or paired-chain data the features that could be detected were limited. Linkage disequilibrium might explain the correlated functional status among segregating V segments, but an unknown experimental factor could not be excluded. In a later analysis, HLA-associated TCR beta chains were found to be more clonally expanded and to have lower generation probabilities than equally common non-associated chains. Because counts were too low, more than 15 rarely observed V segments, including chromosome 9 orphons, were left out of the earlier analysis of 500 to 650 of the donors. In a later genetic analysis, fewer N-insertions in productive TCRs were reported among donors in an Asian-associated ancestry cluster than the roughly 700-donor mean. According to a later analysis, most CMV-associated TCR beta chains appeared to be HLA-restricted, and the HLA associations seemed to be driven largely by CMV exposure. A later analysis reported that several top co-occurrence clusters appeared linked to parvovirus B19, influenza, CMV and Epstein-Barr virus. A few of the identified cytomegalovirus-associated TCR beta chains were confirmed in vitro to be specific for cytomegalovirus antigens. V-gene and J-gene trimming of TCR beta chains was associated with a missense DCLRE1C variant in a later genetic analysis, and the association was replicated in an independent cohort. Sequencing depth was assumed to be roughly uniform across donors in the presence/absence analyses, though that assumption may not hold. Across donors, most TCR sequences were observed very rarely, whereas some public TCRs were present in many individuals. In a later analysis, the rate of TCR association differed among HLA loci, with DRB1 alleles having the most associated TCRs and HLA-C alleles having the fewest. A further reported finding was that TCR beta sequences accurately predicted the HLA-A and HLA-B alleles for most subjects in the first cohort. It was suggested by the authors that the approach could potentially be generalized to other disease states and immunological phenotypes. Some IMGT-functional V segments, including TRBV6-2 and TRBV6-3, could not be told apart with the 87-base-pair reads, so those segments were excluded. In an earlier analysis of fewer than 700 of the donors, most TCR beta V segments appeared in productive rearrangements about 87% or about 30% of the time, broadly matching IMGT annotations. Assigning TCR associations to individual alleles was difficult when HLA alleles, especially DR and DQ, strongly co-occurred.

The rearranged chain carries TRBV5-1 and TRBJ1-5, with 10 bases in between that match TRBD1. The sequence was collected from a middle-aged woman in good health and CMV-seropositive. The sequenced material came from PBMCs. The bases read TGCGCCAGCAGCTTGGACGGGACAGGGGCTGTTCAGCCCCAGCATTTT. It encodes CASSLDGTGAVQPQHF. Here the CDR3 is joined to the reference TRBV5-1 and TRBJ1-5 genes, and the full variable domain is: KAGVTQTPRYLIKTRGQQVTLSCSPISGHRSVSWYQQTPGQGLQFLFEYFSETQRNKGNFPGRFSGRQFSNSRSEMNVSTLELGDSALYLCASSLDGTGAVQPQHFGDGTRLSIL.